Following are 11 T cell receptor beta chains from one sample sequenced in a study of cytomegalovirus exposure and HLA in healthy donors (TCRdb year 2017). The protocol used for the library was the immunoSEQ multiplex PCR assay. For the multiplex PCR, a mixture combining 60 forward primers for TCR Vbeta segments and 13 reverse primers for TCR Jbeta segments was used. TCRdb took this table from immuneACCESS and kept in-frame rearrangements with V and J called. Such tables lack part of the clones; where checked against another copy, unresolved V genes explain under half of the gap, and the rest is unexplained. Recorded for this sample are approximately 140,000 clones; 70% to 80% of them occurred a single time. Roughly 10% of the sample is held by the ten biggest clonotypes. Sequenced input: PBMCs. These receptors were taken from a woman aged 45-59 years in good health and CMV-seropositive.

This sequence joins TRBV7-2 and TRBJ2-5, with a tentative D call TRBD1 (6 bases). Trimming removed 4 bases from V and 2 bases from J, with 14 bases in between. The germline V gene has CDR1 SGHTA and CDR2 FQGNSA. This CDR3 region has 15 residues. The CDR3 here is CASSSGGQLQETQYF. The CDR3 DNA reads TGTGCCAGCAGCTCCGGAGGACAGTTACAAGAGACCCAGTACTTC.

The V and J genes are TRBV10-3 and TRBJ2-1; 8 positions match TRBD2. This CDR3 has 13 residues. The germline V gene has CDR1 ENHRY and CDR2 SYGVKD. Unmatched junction bases numbered 3, after V lost 6 bases and J lost 5 bases. DNA for the CDR3: TGTGCCATCAGCGGGGGGGCAAACAATGAGCAGTTCTTC. Residues: CAISGGANNEQFF.

This chain connects TRBV7-2 to TRBJ1-2; TRBD1 might be the D (6 bases). This CDR3 is 17 amino acids long. The V gene's germline CDR1 is SGHTA and CDR2 FQGNSA. V lost 5 bases, J lost 6 bases, and 25 bases lay in between. CDR3 bases: TGTGCCAGCAGCCCCCGCTATAGGGGGTCGATGGTCGATGGCTACACCTTC. Amino acids: CASSPRYRGSMVDGYTF.

The V and J genes are TRBV6-5 and TRBJ1-2; TRBD1 matches at 11 bases. CDR1 is MNHEY and CDR2 is SVGAGI in the germline V gene. Trimming removed 5 bases from V and 7 bases from J; junction bases left unmatched: 9. The CDR3 runs to 15 residues. CDR3 bases: TGTGCCAGCAGTACTCGGACAGGGGGCGCGTCTGGCTACACCTTC. Its translation is CASSTRTGGASGYTF.

The rearrangement uses TRBV7-2 and TRBJ2-5; D is uncertain. V lost 5 bases, J lost 5 bases, and 6 bases lay in between. The CDR3 is 11 amino acids. Germline loops: CDR1 SGHTA, CDR2 FQGNSA. The CDR3 loop reads CASSPGETQYF. The CDR3 nucleotides are TGTGCCAGCAGCCCCGGGGAGACCCAGTACTTC.

J is TRBJ1-5 and V is TRBV5-3; 9 nucleotides agree with TRBD1. TRBV5-3 is an ORF, and what it does is uncertain. The length of the CDR3 is 15 residues. V shed 0 bases, J shed 5 bases, and the junction held 3 bases outside the gene matches. CDR3 in DNA: TGTGCCAGAAGCTTGGACAGGGGGCTGTATCAGCCCCAGCATTTT. Amino acid sequence: CARSLDRGLYQPQHF.

J is TRBJ2-2 and V is TRBV10-2; D is unresolved. V lost 7 bases and J 4 bases, leaving 10 bases between the germline ends. The CDR3 spans 13 residues. CDR1 is WSHSY, CDR2 SAAADI, per germline. This CDR3 reads CASIPLTTGELFF. CDR3 nucleotide sequence: TGCGCCAGCATCCCCCTAACCACCGGGGAGCTGTTTTTT.

The chain combines TRBV6-1 with TRBJ2-7; 9 bases are a match to TRBD1. CDR3 length equals 14 residues. Germline CDR1 reads MNHNS; CDR2 reads SASEGT. J gave up 3 bases and V 5 bases, and 5 bases lay outside the gene matches. The CDR3 loop reads CASSYRGQGYEQYF. The CDR3 DNA follows: TGTGCCAGCAGTTATAGGGGACAGGGCTACGAGCAGTACTTC.

This clone was observed a single time. V usage is TRBV28 and J usage is TRBJ1-4; D is perhaps TRBD1 (5 bases). Trimming pared 2 bases from V and 7 bases from J, leaving 11 bases between. The CDR3 length is 14 residues. Germline-derived CDR1 and CDR2 are MDHEN and SYDVKM. CDR3 in amino acids: CASSLPRAGEKLFF. DNA of the CDR3: TGTGCCAGCAGTTTACCCAGGGCTGGTGAAAAACTGTTTTTT.

Turning to this clone: Other DNA sequences in the same sample also yield this CDR3. This rearrangement joins TRBV19 to TRBJ1-5, with D unresolved. Trimming left V 6 bases short and J 2 bases short, with 5 bases between. The germline V gene encodes CDR1 LNHDA and CDR2 SQIVND (reference sequence). This CDR3 contains 12 residues. This CDR3 is CASREGNQPQHF. CDR3 DNA: TGTGCCAGTAGGGAGGGCAATCAGCCCCAGCATTTT.

V is TRBV7-9 and J is TRBJ2-7, with a weak D call TRBD1 (6 bases). The CDR3 loop spans 16 amino acids. Germline CDR1 SEHNR, CDR2 FQNEAQ (reference sequence). With 1 base removed from V and 2 bases from J, the gap between germline ends came to 15 bases. As DNA, the CDR3 is TGTGCCAGCAGCTTAGGGGTTACAGGGTCGACCTACGAGCAGTACTTC. It codes for CASSLGVTGSTYEQYF.